These 25 T cell receptor beta chains came from one sample sequenced in a study of low-dose radiotherapy and immunotherapy resistance in tumors. PCR amplification of the TCRs was performed with Phusion for about 20 PCR cycles, and it relied on a constant-region primer together with a V-primer adapter. TCRdb used MiXCR to reprocess the reads, holding one entry per CDR3 protein. The data hold roughly 50,000 distinct CDR3 sequences, with around a third observed a single time. As to time point: after trial treatment. Treatment denoted: LDRT plus nivolumab, ipilimumab, low-dose cyclophosphamide and aspirin (RACIN trial). The starting material was PBMCs, obtained after low-dose radiotherapy plus immunotherapy. The source is a male donor with rectosigmoid adenocarcinoma.

The chain recombines TRBV4-3 with TRBJ2-3, with 7 bases matching TRBD2. In germline, CDR1 is LGHNA, CDR2 YSLEER. The CDR3 consists of 17 residues. V lost 0 bases and J lost 6; bases outside the gene matches: 12. The CDR3 nucleotides are TGCGCCAGCAGCCAAGATTTGCTAGCGGCTAGTTACGATACGCAGTATTTT. This encodes CASSQDLLAASYDTQYF.

In this sample, this clonotype turned up many times. The chain uses TRBV20-1 and TRBJ2-7; 12 nucleotides line up with TRBD1. CDR1 DFQATT and CDR2 SNEGSKA come from the germline V gene (reference sequence). The CDR3 runs 15 residues. With V trimmed by 5 bases and J by 0 bases, 5 bases remained unmatched. The DNA for the CDR3 is TGCAGTGCTTCCCCGGGACAGGGGGCCTCCTACGAGCAGTACTTC. Translated: CSASPGQGASYEQYF.

Many counts were recorded for this clonotype. The V and J genes are TRBV7-2 and TRBJ2-7; 7 nucleotides agree with TRBD1. The CDR3 runs to 13 residues. Per the germline V gene, CDR1 is SGHTA and CDR2 is FQGNSA. J lost 1 base, V lost 5 bases, and 2 bases had no gene match. The CDR3 region is CASSRDRSYEQYF. In nucleotides, the CDR3 is TGTGCCAGCAGCAGGGACAGATCCTACGAGCAGTACTTC.

The V and J genes are TRBV27 and TRBJ1-5, with TRBD1 matching 8 bases. Germline assignment: CDR1 MNHEY and CDR2 SMNVEV (reference sequence). This CDR3 has 18 amino acids. CDR3 nucleotides: TGTGTCCACCAGACTCGGGACAGGAGGGCCCCGAGCAATCAGCCCCAGCATTTT. It translates to CVHQTRDRRAPSNQPQHF.

This clonotype came up many times. The chain joins TRBV18 to TRBJ2-7, with a weak D call TRBD2 (5 bases). Germline V gene lookup returns CDR1 KGHSH and CDR2 LQKENI. The CDR3 sequence is 16 residues long. V lost 3 bases and J lost 2, with 17 bases in between. CDR3 in DNA: TGTGCCAGCTCACCGGGCATTGGGCGGAGGACCTACGAGCAGTACTTC. Protein: CASSPGIGRRTYEQYF.

This clonotype was recorded many times. CDR3 sequence reads: CASSVDIQETQYF. The CDR3 coding sequence is TGTGCCAGCAGCGTGGACATCCAAGAGACCCAGTACTTC. The chain combines TRBV5-4 with TRBJ2-5, with D perhaps matching TRBD1 (5 bases). This CDR3 is 13 amino acids long. Trimming removed 4 bases from V and 1 base from J, with 8 bases in between. Germline assignment: CDR1 SGHNT and CDR2 YYREEE (reference sequence).

This clonotype was counted ten times or more. The chain recombines TRBV28 with TRBJ1-2, with TRBD1 identical over 7 bases. J was trimmed by 9 bases and V by 6 bases; bases with no gene match: 7. This CDR3 comprises 12 residues. Germline CDR1 MDHEN, CDR2 SYDVKM. The CDR3 loop is CASRTTGPRYTF. Here the CDR3 DNA reads TGTGCCAGCAGAACGACAGGGCCCCGCTACACCTTC.

The chain has TRBV7-9 and TRBJ1-2; a weak D match, TRBD1 (5 bases). This CDR3 spans 12 amino acids. V was shortened by 5 bases and J by 8 bases, with 12 bases between the two germline ends. CDR1 and CDR2 (germline): SEHNR, FQNEAQ (reference sequence). The CDR3 coding sequence is TGTGCCAGCAGCCCTCTCGGGGGAGGCTACACCTTC. This codes for CASSPLGGGYTF.

Details on this clonotype: Being one base from a much bigger clone, this may be a read error. V and J are TRBV7-6 and TRBJ2-5; TRBD1 agrees at 8 bases. The V gene end was trimmed by 2 bases and the J gene end by 11 bases; junction bases not matched to a gene: 16. Germline CDR1 is SGHVS and CDR2 is FNYEAQ. The CDR3 runs to 16 residues. The CDR3 spells CASSLTLWGQENEQYF. For the CDR3, the DNA is TGTGCCAGCAGCTTAACATTGTGGGGACAGGAGAATGAGCAGTACTTC. Based on the CDR3 plus reference TRBV7-6 and TRBJ2-5, the full variable domain is GAGVSQSPRYKVTKRGQDVALRCDPISGHVSLYWYRQALGQGPEFLTYFNYEAQQDKSGLPNDRFSAERPEGSISTLTIQRTEQRDSAMYRCASSLTLWGQENEQYFGPGTRLLVL.

V gene TRBV28 combines with J gene TRBJ2-3; 9 bases are shared with TRBD2. From germline, CDR1 is MDHEN and CDR2 SYDVKM. The CDR3 consists of 14 residues. V lost 6 bases, J lost 8 bases, and 9 bases stayed unmatched. CDR3 sequence (DNA): TGTGCCAGCAGGCCGGGACTAGCTTTCGGTACGCAGTATTTT. Translating gives CASRPGLAFGTQYF.

The table lists this clonotype with a few counts. This sequence joins TRBV5-5 and TRBJ2-2; a possible D gene is TRBD1 (5 bases). V lost 4 bases and J lost 6, with 10 bases in between. This CDR3 region has 13 residues. Germline CDR1 and CDR2: SGHKS and YYEKEE (reference sequence). The DNA of the CDR3 is TGTGCCAGCAGCCCCAGGGCATCCGGGGAGCTGTTTTTT. Translation: CASSPRASGELFF.

This clonotype was seen ten or more times. The chain uses TRBV7-2 and TRBJ2-1; 9 bases are a match to TRBD2. This CDR3 region has 17 residues. Trimming at V came to 1 base and at J to 4 bases, leaving 8 bases not matched to a gene. In germline, CDR1 is SGHTA, CDR2 FQGNSA. The CDR3 coding sequence is TGTGCCAGCAGCTTAGTAGGAGCGGGGGGCATGTACAATGAGCAGTTCTTC. This encodes CASSLVGAGGMYNEQFF.

The table lists this clonotype with many counts. V is TRBV6-6 and J is TRBJ1-4, with D perhaps matching TRBD1 (5 bases). V lost 2 bases and J 1 base, leaving 5 bases between the germline ends. The CDR3 runs to 14 residues. Germline CDR1 reads MNHNY; CDR2 reads SVGAGI (reference sequence). This CDR3 reads CASSYGGTNEKLFF. In DNA form, the CDR3 reads TGTGCCAGCAGTTACGGGGGAACTAATGAAAAACTGTTTTTT.

The chain has TRBV5-4 and TRBJ1-2, with D unclear. Germline CDR1 and CDR2: SGHNT and YYREEE (reference sequence). Trimming removed 1 base from V and 7 bases from J, with 11 bases in between. This CDR3 contains 13 residues. The CDR3 DNA follows: TGTGCCAGCAGCTTGAAGGCCTCGGGTGGCTACACCTTC. Amino acids: CASSLKASGGYTF.

There are many counts of this clonotype. The V and J genes are TRBV2 and TRBJ2-5; D gene ambiguous. CDR3 length: 13 amino acids. Germline values: CDR1 SNHLY, CDR2 FYNNEI. V gave up 4 bases and J gave up 5 bases, with 11 bases separating them. The CDR3 spells CASSVGMWETQYF. CDR3 in DNA: TGTGCCAGCAGTGTTGGGATGTGGGAGACCCAGTACTTC.

For this clonotype: It is likely a read error: a sequence one base away is far more abundant. V and J are TRBV7-8 and TRBJ2-1; D call uncertain. The CDR3 sequence is 15 residues long. CDR1 is SGHVS, CDR2 FQNEAQ, per germline. Trimming pared 4 bases from V and 10 bases from J, leaving 20 bases between. CDR3 in amino acids: CASSSGRLGPYEQFF. CDR3 sequence (DNA): TGTGCCAGCAGCTCCGGCCGCCTGGGTCCCTACGAGCAGTTCTTC.

This clonotype was recorded once. A far more abundant clone sits one base away, making this likely a read error. The chain employs TRBV7-9 and TRBJ1-1; no firm D call. The germline V and J ends were trimmed by 5 bases and 4 bases, with 14 bases remaining between them. The germline V gene has CDR1 SEHNR and CDR2 FQNEAQ (reference sequence). This CDR3 has 14 amino acids. The CDR3 loop is CASSPRAGSTEAFF. DNA for the CDR3: TGTGCCAGCAGCCCCCGAGCGGGGAGCACTGAAGCTTTCTTT.

This clonotype was recorded many times. The rearrangement links TRBV21-1 to TRBJ2-5; TRBD1 is the table's D call and was not checked against the DNA. TRBV21-1 is a pseudogene locus. The CDR3 is 15 residues long. The CDR3 DNA is TGTGCCAGCAGCCCCAACCGGGACGCACAAGAGACCCAGTACTTC. It yields the protein CASSPNRDAQETQYF.

This clonotype was observed at least ten times. This sequence joins TRBV21-1 and TRBJ2-7; TRBD1, the table's D call, was not compared with the DNA. TRBV21-1 is annotated as a pseudogene. The CDR3 is made up of 15 amino acids. CDR3 coding DNA: TGTGCCAGCAAGCGACCGGGACAGGGACTCTACGAGCAGTACTTC. Its translation is CASKRPGQGLYEQYF.

This clonotype came up many times. The genes are TRBV6-2 or TRBV6-3 and TRBJ2-7; 8 bases map to TRBD1. Losses at the gene ends were 2 bases for V and 2 bases for J; bases not matched to a gene: 2. Germline values: CDR1 MNHEY, CDR2 SVGEGT. This CDR3 spans 14 amino acids. Written as DNA, the CDR3 is TGTGCCAGCAGTTACCGGACAGGGACCTACGAGCAGTACTTC. Translation gives CASSYRTGTYEQYF.

The rearrangement uses TRBV6-8 and TRBJ2-5, with 7 bases matching TRBD1. This CDR3 has 14 residues. CDR1 and CDR2 from the germline V gene are MNHGY and SAAAGT. V was clipped by 0 bases and J by 4 bases; unmatched bases: 2. CDR3 in DNA: TGTGCCAGCAGTTACTCGTCAGGGGGAGAGACCCAGTACTTC. It translates to CASSYSSGGETQYF.

This chain links TRBV7-2 with TRBJ2-1; 13 nucleotides agree with TRBD2. The CDR3 contains 19 residues. V was clipped by 6 bases and J by 6 bases; unmatched bases: 17. Per the germline V gene, CDR1 is SGHTA and CDR2 is FQGNSA. Here the CDR3 DNA reads TGTGCCAGCAGTAGGAGAGCACTAGCGGGGGGGCATTCGCCCAATGAGCAGTTCTTC. Its translation is CASSRRALAGGHSPNEQFF.

At least ten counts were recorded for this clonotype. The chain recombines TRBV28 with TRBJ1-2; TRBD1 matches at 7 bases. The V gene's germline CDR1 is MDHEN and CDR2 SYDVKM. The CDR3 covers 14 residues. Germline trimming cut 7 bases from V and 0 bases from J; bases unmatched to any gene: 5. This chain's CDR3 is CASKTGTANYGYTF. The CDR3 DNA is TGTGCCAGCAAGACCGGGACAGCTAACTATGGCTACACCTTC.

This clonotype was found many times. The CDR3 region is CASSGTLDVGELFF. The CDR3 DNA reads TGTGCCAGCAGCGGGACACTTGACGTCGGGGAGCTGTTTTTT. The chain employs TRBV6-1 and TRBJ2-2; the D gene is possibly TRBD1 (6 bases). V was clipped by 6 bases and J by 7 bases, with 15 bases between them. Germline CDR1 and CDR2: MNHNS and SASEGT. The length of the CDR3 is 14 residues.

There are many counts of this clonotype. This chain joins TRBV7-9 and TRBJ1-4; D gene ambiguous. The CDR3 length is 15 residues. Trimming removed 5 bases from V and 4 bases from J, with 14 bases in between. Germline V gene data show CDR1 as SEHNR and CDR2 as FQNEAQ (reference sequence). The CDR3 bases are TGTGCCAGCAGCCCAAGACGGAAAAATAATGAAAAACTGTTTTTT. It yields the protein CASSPRRKNNEKLFF.